This TCR beta chain was profiled in a study of blood T cell repertoires in COVID-19. Turning to the study itself: Sources were T cells, B-cell-depleted T cells, or PBMCs; the material itself was cDNA or gDNA.

In the authors' methods: Estimates of nucleated cell counts were drawn from the amplification of reference gene primers. Clones were read by immunoSEQ multiplex PCR, and TCRdb kept only the in-frame ones, dropping some. V, J and clone size derive from that table, while D and trimming were established from the DNA sequence. The data hold about 200,000 clones, with 80% to 90% observed a single time. The CDR3 extends over 11 amino acids. Trimming left V 2 bases short and J 11 bases short, with 10 bases between. In germline, CDR1 is LGHNT, CDR2 FRNRAP. The chain has TRBV12-5 and TRBJ2-7; D remains ambiguous. Sequencing was performed on peripheral blood. This sequence originates from a human donor in a cohort sampled during active COVID-19. The CDR3 protein is CASGLPRVKYF. Written as DNA, the CDR3 is TGTGCTAGTGGTTTGCCCCGGGTGAAGTACTTC.